This TCR beta chain was retrieved from a study of T cells in Graves' hyperthyroidism and ophthalmopathy. Exclusions: uncontrolled infection, other autoimmune disease, pregnancy, lactation. Thyroid ultrasound and orbital computed tomography, with clinical symptoms and serum thyroxine and TRAb, informed diagnoses. This clonotype was found many times. Losses at the gene ends were 0 bases for V and 3 bases for J; bases not matched to a gene: 4. CDR3 length equals 15 residues. The germline V gene has CDR1 LGHNA and CDR2 YSLEER. It was RNA transcripts that yielded the amplified TCR beta CDR3 regions. A set of HTBI primers served as the primers for a first-round RT-PCR of the TCR CDR3. A single record per CDR3 protein comes from TCRdb applying MiXCR to the multiplex PCR reads. The sample has fewer than 350,000 distinct CDR3 sequences; 13% are singletons.

The sequenced sample consisted of blood. V and J are TRBV4-3 and TRBJ2-7; the match to TRBD1 covers 8 bases. This receptor was taken from a woman aged 25 to 39 with Graves' hyperthyroidism that later progressed to Graves' ophthalmopathy. CDR3 DNA sequence: TGCGCCAGCAGCCAAGAAACAGGGGGGAACTACGAGCAGTACTTC. Its protein product is CASSQETGGNYEQYF.